What follows is one T cell receptor (beta chain) and its context. The CDR3 runs to 14 residues. CDR1 and CDR2 from the germline V gene are SGDLS and YYNGEE. Losses at the gene ends were 4 bases for V and 10 bases for J; bases not matched to a gene: 6. The data derive from a study of blood T cell repertoires in COVID-19. As originally analysed: Reference gene primer amplification gave nucleated cell count estimates. The method was immunoSEQ multiplex PCR; TCRdb's version includes in-frame clones alone and lacks a portion of them. V and J calls and clone size come straight from that table; D and trimming were deduced from the DNA. The sample holds approximately 80,000 clones, approximately 85% seen once.

The chain links TRBV9 to TRBJ1-4, with TRBD1 identical over 11 bases. The TCR sequence derives from a man aged 50-60 years with COVID-19, enrolled during active disease. Sequencing input: peripheral blood. Here the CDR3 DNA reads TGTGCCAGCAGCCCCGGGACAGGGGGTGGAAAACTGTTTTTT. Its protein is CASSPGTGGGKLFF.